This TCR beta chain was identified in a study of blood T cell repertoires in COVID-19. For the study at large: PBMCs, B-cell-depleted T cells, or T cells were the source of the cDNA or gDNA that made up the material.

Authors' processing steps: Estimated nucleated cell counts came from reference gene primer amplification. Data came from immunoSEQ multiplex PCR; TCRdb stores just in-frame clones and leaves some out. The V and J calls and the clone size are those of that table, but D and trimming were determined from the DNA. Of 35,000 to 45,000 clones listed, roughly 86% are singletons. V shed 4 bases and J 5 bases; nucleotides not matched to a gene: 6. Germline V gives CDR1 MNHEY, CDR2 SVGEGT. The CDR3 consists of 16 residues. Sequences were obtained from peripheral blood. The V gene is TRBV6-2 or TRBV6-3, the J gene TRBJ2-5, with 14 positions matching TRBD2. This TCR came from a human donor in a cohort sampled during active COVID-19. In nucleotides, the CDR3 is TGTGCCAGCAGTTCCGGGACTAGCGGGAGTATGGAGACCCAGTACTTC. It specifies CASSSGTSGSMETQYF.